This TCR beta chain derives from a study of high-grade serous ovarian cancer treatment subgroups. About the research overall: Samples averaged approximately 15,000 reads and some 7,500 unique TCR beta rearrangements.

Tumor samples were taken before definitive surgery or chemotherapy. The assay was immunoSEQ multiplex PCR, and TCRdb's table has in-frame clones only and misses some. The sample has thousands of clones, about 60% seen once. The CDR3 contains 15 residues. Per the germline V gene, CDR1 is SGDLS and CDR2 is YYNGEE. The V gene lost 0 bases and the J gene lost 5 bases, with 9 bases spanning the gap. The sequencing input was tumor tissue. The chain joins TRBV9 to TRBJ1-6; the D gene is possibly TRBD1 (5 bases). The clonotype originates from a human donor with high-grade serous ovarian cancer. CDR3 sequence reads: CASSVGGGDNSPLHF. CDR3 sequence (DNA): TGTGCCAGCAGCGTAGGGGGGGGAGATAATTCACCCCTCCACTTT.